This T cell receptor beta chain is drawn from a study of long-term antiretroviral therapy in people with HIV. This was the immunoSEQ v3.0 assay at survey level. Produced via immunoSEQ multiplex PCR; TCRdb's table is partial and in-frame only. This sample has tens of thousands of clones, with 87% found just once. This clone came up once. The CDR3 consists of 14 residues. V gave up 8 bases and J gave up 1 base, with 13 bases separating them. CDR1 and CDR2 (germline): SNHLY, FYNNEI. This specimen consisted of unsorted PBMCs, obtained roughly 2.7 years after starting antiretroviral therapy. The TCR sequence derives from a woman aged 45-59 years with HIV. V usage is TRBV2 and J usage is TRBJ2-3; possibly TRBD2 for D (5 bases). CDR3 amino acids: CASRVRTGTDTQYF. Here the CDR3 DNA reads TGTGCCAGCCGTGTCCGGACTGGCACAGATACGCAGTATTTT.